This T cell receptor beta chain was profiled in a study of early T cells in non-severe SARS-CoV-2 infection. The overall study: RNA in bulk from unsorted whole blood was sequenced, and chains were unpaired. Study conclusions and caveats: VDJdb-based annotation leaned toward anti-spike CD8 responses and missed private and CD4 specificities.

The TCR library protocol attached unique molecular identifiers to the individual cDNA molecules. TCRdb itself ran the 5' RACE reads through MiXCR, one entry per CDR3 protein. Among more than 90,000 distinct CDR3 sequences listed, roughly 9.6% were seen once. Germline CDR1 is SGHDT and CDR2 is YYEEEE. This CDR3 spans 15 amino acids. Trimming left V 6 bases short and J 3 bases short, with 19 bases between. This clonotype was observed many times. Its specificity is unknown. Sequenced: whole blood. This chain connects TRBV5-6 to TRBJ2-7; D possibly corresponds to TRBD1 (5 bases). This TCR derives from an adult who was a healthcare worker with PCR-confirmed SARS-CoV-2 infection or an uninfected control (not recorded which). CDR3 protein: CASTIRVGAIYEQYF. The DNA of the CDR3 is TGTGCCAGCACCATCCGCGTTGGGGCCATCTACGAGCAGTACTTC.